This TCR beta chain was profiled in a study of somatic mutations in cytotoxic T cells in rheumatoid arthritis. About the study: Patient blood (approximately 30 ml EDTA) was drawn right after diagnosis, before any treatment.

The CDR3 is 16 residues long. With V trimmed by 3 bases and J by 0 bases, 6 bases remained unmatched. Germline CDR1 is SEHNR and CDR2 is FQNEAQ (reference sequence). Study-level points and caveats: CD8+ clonality rose with age in rheumatoid arthritis patients, unlike in healthy controls.

With regard to this clone: Its target is not known.

Sequencing was performed with immunoSEQ multiplex PCR; in TCRdb, only in-frame clones are kept and a portion is missing. This table has 3,500 to 5,000 clones, about four fifths appearing once. The sequenced material came from CD8+ T cells sorted from blood. The V call is TRBV7-9, the J call TRBJ2-5, with 8 positions matching TRBD2. This sequence was found in an older woman with rheumatoid arthritis. The CDR3: CASSFLAGGHQETQYF. CDR3 nucleotides: TGTGCCAGCAGCTTTCTCGCGGGGGGACACCAAGAGACCCAGTACTTC.